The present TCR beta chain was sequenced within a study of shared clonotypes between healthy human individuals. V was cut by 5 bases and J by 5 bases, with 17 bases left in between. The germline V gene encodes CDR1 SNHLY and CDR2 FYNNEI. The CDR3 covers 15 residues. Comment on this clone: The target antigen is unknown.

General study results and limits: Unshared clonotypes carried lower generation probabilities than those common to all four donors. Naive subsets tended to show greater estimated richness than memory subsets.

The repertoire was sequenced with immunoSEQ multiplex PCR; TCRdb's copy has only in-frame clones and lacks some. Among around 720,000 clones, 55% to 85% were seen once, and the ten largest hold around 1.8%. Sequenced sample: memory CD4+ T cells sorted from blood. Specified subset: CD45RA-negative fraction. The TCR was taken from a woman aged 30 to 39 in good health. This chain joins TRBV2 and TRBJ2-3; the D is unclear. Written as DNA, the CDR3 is TGTGCCAGCAGTACCCCTCCCGGGTCAGGAGATACGCAGTATTTT. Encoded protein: CASSTPPGSGDTQYF. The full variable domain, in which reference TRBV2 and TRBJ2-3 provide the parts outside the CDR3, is EPEVTQTPSHQVTQMGQEVILRCVPISNHLYFYWYRQILGQKVEFLVSFYNNEISEKSEIFDDQFSVERPDGSNFTLKIRSTKLEDSAMYFCASSTPPGSGDTQYFGPGTRLTVL.